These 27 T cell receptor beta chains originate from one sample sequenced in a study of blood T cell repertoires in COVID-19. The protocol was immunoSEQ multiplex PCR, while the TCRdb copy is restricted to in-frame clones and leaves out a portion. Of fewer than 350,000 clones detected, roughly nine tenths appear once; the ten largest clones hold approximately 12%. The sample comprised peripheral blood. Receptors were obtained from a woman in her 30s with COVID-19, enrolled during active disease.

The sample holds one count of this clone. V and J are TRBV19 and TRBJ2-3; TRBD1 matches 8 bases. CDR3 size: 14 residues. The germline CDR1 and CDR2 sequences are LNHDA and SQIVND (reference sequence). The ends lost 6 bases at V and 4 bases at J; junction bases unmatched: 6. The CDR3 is CASSSTGAADTQYF. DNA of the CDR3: TGTGCCAGTAGCTCGACAGGGGCCGCAGATACGCAGTATTTT.

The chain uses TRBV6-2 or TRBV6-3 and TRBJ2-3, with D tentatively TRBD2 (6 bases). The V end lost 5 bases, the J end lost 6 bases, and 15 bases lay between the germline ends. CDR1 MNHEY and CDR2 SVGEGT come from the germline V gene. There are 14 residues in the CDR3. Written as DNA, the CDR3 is TGTGCCAGCAGTATCAGACTAGTAAGCGATACGCAGTATTTT. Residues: CASSIRLVSDTQYF.

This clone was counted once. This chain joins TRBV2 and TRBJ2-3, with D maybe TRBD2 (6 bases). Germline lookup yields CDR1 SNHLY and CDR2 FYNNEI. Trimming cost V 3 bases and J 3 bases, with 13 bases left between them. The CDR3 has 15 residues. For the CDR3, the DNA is TGTGCCAGCAGTGATTTGACCGGGACTACAGATACGCAGTATTTT. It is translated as CASSDLTGTTDTQYF. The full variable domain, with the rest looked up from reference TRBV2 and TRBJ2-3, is EPEVTQTPSHQVTQMGQEVILRCVPISNHLYFYWYRQILGQKVEFLVSFYNNEISEKSEIFDDQFSVERPDGSNFTLKIRSTKLEDSAMYFCASSDLTGTTDTQYFGPGTRLTVL.

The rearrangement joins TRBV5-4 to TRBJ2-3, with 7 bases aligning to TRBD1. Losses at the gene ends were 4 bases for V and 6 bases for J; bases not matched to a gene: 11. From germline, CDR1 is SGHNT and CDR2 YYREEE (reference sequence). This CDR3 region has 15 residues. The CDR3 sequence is CASSLKGARWDTQYF. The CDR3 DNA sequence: TGTGCCAGCAGCCTGAAGGGGGCTAGATGGGATACGCAGTATTTT. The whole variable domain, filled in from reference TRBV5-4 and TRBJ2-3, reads ETGVTQSPTHLIKTRGQQVTLRCSSQSGHNTVSWYQQALGQGPQFIFQYYREEENGRGNFPPRFSGLQFPNYSSELNVNALELDDSALYLCASSLKGARWDTQYFGPGTRLTVL.

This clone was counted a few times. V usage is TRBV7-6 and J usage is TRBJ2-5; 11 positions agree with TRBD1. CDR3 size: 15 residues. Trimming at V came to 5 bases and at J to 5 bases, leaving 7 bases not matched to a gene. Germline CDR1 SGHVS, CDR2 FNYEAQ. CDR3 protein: CASSLRTGGVETQYF. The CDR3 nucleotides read TGTGCCAGCAGCCTGCGGACAGGGGGCGTGGAGACCCAGTACTTC.

DNA for the CDR3: TGTGCCAGCAGTTTATCCCTTACGGGGGCCTACAATGAGCAGTTCTTC. This encodes CASSLSLTGAYNEQFF. V usage is TRBV28 and J usage is TRBJ2-1; D is perhaps TRBD2 (6 bases). The germline gives CDR1 MDHEN, CDR2 SYDVKM. The CDR3 extends over 16 amino acids. The V end lost 1 base, the J end lost 2 bases, and 12 bases lay between the germline ends.

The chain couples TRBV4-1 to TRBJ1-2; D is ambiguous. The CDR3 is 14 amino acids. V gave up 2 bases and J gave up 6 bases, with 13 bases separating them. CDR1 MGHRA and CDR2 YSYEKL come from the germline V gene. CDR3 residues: CASSQLGRRDGYTF. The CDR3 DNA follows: TGCGCCAGCAGCCAACTAGGGAGGCGGGATGGCTACACCTTC.

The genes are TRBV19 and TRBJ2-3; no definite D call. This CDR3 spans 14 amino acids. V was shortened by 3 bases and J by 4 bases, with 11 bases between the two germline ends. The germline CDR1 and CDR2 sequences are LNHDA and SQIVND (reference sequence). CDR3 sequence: CASSMVVEADTQYF. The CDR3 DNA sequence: TGTGCCAGTAGTATGGTGGTAGAAGCAGATACGCAGTATTTT.

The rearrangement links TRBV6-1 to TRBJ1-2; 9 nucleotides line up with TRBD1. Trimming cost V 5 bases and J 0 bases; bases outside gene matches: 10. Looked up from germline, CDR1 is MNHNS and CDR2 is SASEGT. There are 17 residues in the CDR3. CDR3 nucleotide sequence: TGTGCCAGCAGTAAAGGGACAGGGACCCAAGCTAACTATGGCTACACCTTC. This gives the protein CASSKGTGTQANYGYTF.

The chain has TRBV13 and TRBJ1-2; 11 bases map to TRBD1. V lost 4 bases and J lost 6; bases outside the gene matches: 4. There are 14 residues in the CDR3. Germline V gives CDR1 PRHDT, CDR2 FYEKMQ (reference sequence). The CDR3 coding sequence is TGTGCCAGCAGCTCGGACAGGGGGCCTCATGGCTACACCTTC. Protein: CASSSDRGPHGYTF.

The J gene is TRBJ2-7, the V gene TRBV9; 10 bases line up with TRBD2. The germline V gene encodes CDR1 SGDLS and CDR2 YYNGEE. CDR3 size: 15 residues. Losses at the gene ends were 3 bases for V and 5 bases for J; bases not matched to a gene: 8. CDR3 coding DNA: TGTGCCAGCAGCGCCGAAAGCGGGGGGGCTAACGAGCAGTACTTC. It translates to CASSAESGGANEQYF.

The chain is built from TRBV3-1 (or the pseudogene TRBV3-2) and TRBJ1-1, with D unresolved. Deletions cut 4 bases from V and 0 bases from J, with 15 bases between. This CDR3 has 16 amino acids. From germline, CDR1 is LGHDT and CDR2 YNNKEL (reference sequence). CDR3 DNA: TGTGCCAGCAGCCCTTACAGCTACCTGATGAACACTGAAGCTTTCTTT. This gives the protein CASSPYSYLMNTEAFF.

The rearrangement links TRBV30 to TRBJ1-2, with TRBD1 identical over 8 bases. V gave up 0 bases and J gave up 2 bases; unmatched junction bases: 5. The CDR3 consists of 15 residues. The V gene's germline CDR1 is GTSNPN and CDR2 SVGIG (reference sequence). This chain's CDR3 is CAWSVDRGTNYGYTF. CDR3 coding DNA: TGTGCCTGGAGTGTAGACAGGGGAACGAACTATGGCTACACCTTC.

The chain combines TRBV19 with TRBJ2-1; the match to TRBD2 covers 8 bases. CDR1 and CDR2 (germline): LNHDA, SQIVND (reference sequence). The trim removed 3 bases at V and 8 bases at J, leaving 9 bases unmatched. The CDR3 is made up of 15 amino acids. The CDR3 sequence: CASSIDSGAGYEQFF. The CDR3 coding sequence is TGTGCCAGTAGTATTGATAGCGGGGCTGGTTATGAGCAGTTCTTC.

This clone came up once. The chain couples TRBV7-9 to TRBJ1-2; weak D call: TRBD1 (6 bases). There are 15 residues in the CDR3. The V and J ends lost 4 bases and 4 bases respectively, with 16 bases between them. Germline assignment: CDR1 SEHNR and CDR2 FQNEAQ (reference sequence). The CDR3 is CASSSRIDRTYGYTF. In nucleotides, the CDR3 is TGTGCCAGCAGCTCGAGGATTGACAGGACCTATGGCTACACCTTC.

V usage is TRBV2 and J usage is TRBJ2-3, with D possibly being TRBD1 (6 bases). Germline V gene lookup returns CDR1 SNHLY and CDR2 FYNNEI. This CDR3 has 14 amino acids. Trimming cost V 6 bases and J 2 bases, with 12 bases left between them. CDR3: CASSPDRNTDTQYF. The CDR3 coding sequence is TGTGCCAGCAGCCCAGACAGGAACACAGATACGCAGTATTTT. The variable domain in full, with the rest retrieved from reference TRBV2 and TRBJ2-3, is EPEVTQTPSHQVTQMGQEVILRCVPISNHLYFYWYRQILGQKVEFLVSFYNNEISEKSEIFDDQFSVERPDGSNFTLKIRSTKLEDSAMYFCASSPDRNTDTQYFGPGTRLTVL.

CDR3 sequence (DNA): TGCGCCAGCAGCCATGGACTAGCGAGCACAGATACGCAGTATTTT. It translates to CASSHGLASTDTQYF. This chain connects TRBV4-1 to TRBJ2-3, with TRBD2 matching over 9 bases. V lost 3 bases to trimming and J lost 0 bases; unmatched junction nucleotides: 1. The CDR3 spans 15 residues. The germline gives CDR1 MGHRA, CDR2 YSYEKL.

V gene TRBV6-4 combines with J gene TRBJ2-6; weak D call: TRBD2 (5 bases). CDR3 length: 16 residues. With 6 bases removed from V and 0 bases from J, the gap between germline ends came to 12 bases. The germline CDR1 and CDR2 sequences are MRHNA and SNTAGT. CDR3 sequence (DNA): TGTGCCAGCAGCCCAGTCGGGAACTCTGGGGCCAACGTCCTGACTTTC. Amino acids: CASSPVGNSGANVLTF.

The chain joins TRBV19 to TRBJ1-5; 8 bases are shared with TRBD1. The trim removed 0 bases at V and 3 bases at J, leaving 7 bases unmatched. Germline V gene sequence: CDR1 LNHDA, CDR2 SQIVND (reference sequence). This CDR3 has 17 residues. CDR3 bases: TGTGCCAGTAGTATAGACGAGACAGGGGACACCAATCAGCCCCAGCATTTT. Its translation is CASSIDETGDTNQPQHF.

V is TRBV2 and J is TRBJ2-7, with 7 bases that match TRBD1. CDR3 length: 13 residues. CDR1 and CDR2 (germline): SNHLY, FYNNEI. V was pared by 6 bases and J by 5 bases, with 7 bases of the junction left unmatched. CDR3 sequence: CASSRQGINEQYF. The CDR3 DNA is TGTGCCAGCAGCCGACAGGGTATTAACGAGCAGTACTTC. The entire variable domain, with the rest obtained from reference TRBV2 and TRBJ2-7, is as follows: EPEVTQTPSHQVTQMGQEVILRCVPISNHLYFYWYRQILGQKVEFLVSFYNNEISEKSEIFDDQFSVERPDGSNFTLKIRSTKLEDSAMYFCASSRQGINEQYFGPGTRLTVT.

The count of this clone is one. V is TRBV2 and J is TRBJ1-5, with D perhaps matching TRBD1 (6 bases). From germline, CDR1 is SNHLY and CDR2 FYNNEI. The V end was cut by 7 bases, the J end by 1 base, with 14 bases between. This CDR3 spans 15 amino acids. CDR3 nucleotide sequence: TGTGCCAGCAACCAGGCGGACAGAAGCAATCAGCCCCAGCATTTT. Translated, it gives CASNQADRSNQPQHF.

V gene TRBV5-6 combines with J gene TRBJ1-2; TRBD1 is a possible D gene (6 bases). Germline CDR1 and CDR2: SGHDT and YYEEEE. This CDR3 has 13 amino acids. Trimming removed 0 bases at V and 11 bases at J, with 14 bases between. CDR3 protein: CASSLAAGEGYTF. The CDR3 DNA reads TGTGCCAGCAGCTTGGCGGCAGGGGAAGGGTACACCTTC.

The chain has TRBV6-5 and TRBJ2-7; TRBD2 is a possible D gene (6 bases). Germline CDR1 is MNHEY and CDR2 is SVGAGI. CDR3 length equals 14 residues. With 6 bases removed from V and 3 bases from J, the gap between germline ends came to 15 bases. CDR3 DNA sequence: TGTGCCAGCAGGGCCGGGACGGGGGTCTACGAGCAGTACTTC. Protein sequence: CASRAGTGVYEQYF.

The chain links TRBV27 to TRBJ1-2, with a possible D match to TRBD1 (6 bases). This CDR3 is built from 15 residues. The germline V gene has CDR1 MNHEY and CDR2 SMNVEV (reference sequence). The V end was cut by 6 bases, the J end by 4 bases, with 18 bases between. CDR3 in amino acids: CASRLMTDSRYGYTF. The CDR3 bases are TGTGCCAGCAGATTGATGACGGACAGCCGCTATGGCTACACCTTC.

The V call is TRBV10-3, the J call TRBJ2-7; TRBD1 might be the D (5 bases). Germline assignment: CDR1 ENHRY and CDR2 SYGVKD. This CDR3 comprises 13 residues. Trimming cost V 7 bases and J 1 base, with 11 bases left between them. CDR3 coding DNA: TGTGCCATCAAAACAGGTAATTCCTACGAGCAGTACTTC. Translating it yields CAIKTGNSYEQYF.

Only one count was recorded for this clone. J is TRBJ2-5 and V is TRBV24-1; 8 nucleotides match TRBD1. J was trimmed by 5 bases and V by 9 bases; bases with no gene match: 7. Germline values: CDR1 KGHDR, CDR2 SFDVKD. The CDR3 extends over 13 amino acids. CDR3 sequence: CATGRTGFETQYF. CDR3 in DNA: TGTGCCACCGGAAGGACAGGGTTTGAGACCCAGTACTTC.

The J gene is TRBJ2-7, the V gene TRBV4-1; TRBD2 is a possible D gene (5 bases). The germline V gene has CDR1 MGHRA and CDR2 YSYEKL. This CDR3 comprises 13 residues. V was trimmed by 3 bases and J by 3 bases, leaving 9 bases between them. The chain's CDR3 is CASSHQDYYEQYF. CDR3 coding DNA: TGCGCCAGCAGCCACCAAGACTACTACGAGCAGTACTTC.